This T cell receptor (beta chain) was obtained from a study of blood T cell repertoires in COVID-19. On the study more broadly: The analysed material was cDNA or gDNA that came from T cells, B-cell-depleted T cells, or PBMCs.

Original analysis: Reference gene primers were amplified, and this amplification served to estimate nucleated cell counts. Clones were sequenced by immunoSEQ multiplex PCR, and TCRdb holds only the in-frame ones, with some missing. The V and J calls and clone size come from that table; D and trimming were worked out from the DNA. The sample lists roughly 200,000 clones, about four fifths occurring once. This clone occurred a few times. This TCR was sampled from a man in his 70s with active or convalescent COVID-19. Input material: peripheral blood.

CDR3 in DNA: TGTGCCAGCCGGGGAACGGGAAGCTACGAGCAGTACTTC. Its translation: CASRGTGSYEQYF. This rearrangement joins TRBV12-3 or TRBV12-4 to TRBJ2-7; weak D call: TRBD2 (5 bases). V shed 8 bases and J shed 3 bases, with 14 bases lying between them. There are 13 residues in the CDR3.